The 31 T cell receptor beta chains listed next were all sequenced from one sample in a study of graft-versus-host responses after intestinal transplantation. Their antigens are not known. Measured with immunoSEQ multiplex PCR; TCRdb has only the in-frame clones, and not every one. The sample has over 100,000 clones; approximately 95% are singletons. Source: unstimulated CD8+ T cells sorted from spleen or lymph node cells, taken before intestinal transplant. These receptors were collected from a human donor who received an intestinal transplant.

The rearrangement joins TRBV6-5 to TRBJ1-2; tentative D call: TRBD1 (6 bases). Germline loops: CDR1 MNHEY, CDR2 SVGAGI. Trimming removed 5 bases from V and 6 bases from J, with 19 bases in between. The CDR3 consists of 15 residues. CDR3 loop: CASSTHRGARNGYTF. CDR3 sequence (DNA): TGTGCCAGCAGTACCCATCGGGGGGCGCGGAATGGCTACACCTTC.

The rearrangement links TRBV7-3 to TRBJ2-3, with 10 bases matching TRBD2. CDR1 and CDR2 from the germline V gene are SGHTA and FQGTGA. V lost 3 bases, J lost 0 bases, and 9 bases stayed unmatched. The CDR3 is made up of 18 amino acids. In DNA, the CDR3 is TGTGCCAGCAGCTTTCAAGCGGGAGGGGCCCTTAGCACAGATACGCAGTATTTT. It translates to CASSFQAGGALSTDTQYF.

This chain links TRBV7-6 with TRBJ1-2, with D uncertain. CDR3 length: 12 residues. Germline CDR1 SGHVS, CDR2 FNYEAQ. The V gene lost 5 bases and the J gene lost 6 bases, with 10 bases spanning the gap. The CDR3 protein is CASSPPGDGYTF. In DNA, the CDR3 is TGTGCCAGCAGCCCGCCCGGGGATGGCTACACCTTC.

CDR3 loop: CASSFLIGAEAFF. For the CDR3, the DNA is TGTGCCAGCAGCTTCCTGATCGGGGCGGAAGCTTTCTTT. The V gene is TRBV7-9, the J gene TRBJ1-1; D might be TRBD1 (5 bases). Trimming took off 3 bases at V and 8 bases at J, with 13 bases between the two ends. The CDR3 is made up of 13 amino acids. The V gene's germline CDR1 is SEHNR and CDR2 FQNEAQ (reference sequence). Full variable domain (remainder filled in from reference TRBV7-9 and TRBJ1-1): DTGVSQNPRHKITKRGQNVTFRCDPISEHNRLYWYRQTLGQGPEFLTYFQNEAQLEKSRLLSDRFSAERPKGSFSTLEIQRTEQGDSAMYLCASSFLIGAEAFFGQGTRLTVV.

The chain carries TRBV6-5 and TRBJ2-7; D gene uncertain. The V gene's germline CDR1 is MNHEY and CDR2 SVGAGI. Trimming left V 5 bases short and J 2 bases short, with 1 base between. This CDR3 has 10 residues. The CDR3 sequence: CASSAYEQYF. The CDR3 region has the DNA TGTGCCAGCAGTGCCTACGAGCAGTACTTC.

V gene TRBV7-3 combines with J gene TRBJ2-7; 8 nucleotides line up with TRBD2. This CDR3 has 16 amino acids. Trimming cost V 5 bases and J 2 bases; bases outside gene matches: 11. Germline assignment: CDR1 SGHTA and CDR2 FQGTGA. The DNA of the CDR3 is TGTGCCAGCAGCCCCCCTGGGACTAGTTCCCCCTACGAGCAGTACTTC. Translated, it gives CASSPPGTSSPYEQYF.

The chain joins TRBV4-1 to TRBJ1-5, with D tentatively TRBD1 (6 bases). Germline V gene lookup returns CDR1 MGHRA and CDR2 YSYEKL. The CDR3 consists of 15 residues. V gave up 3 bases and J gave up 1 base, with 10 bases separating them. This CDR3 is CASSQEGGSNQPQHF. CDR3 bases: TGCGCCAGCAGCCAGGAAGGGGGGAGCAATCAGCCCCAGCATTTT.

This clone appeared a single time. This rearrangement joins TRBV7-9 to TRBJ2-3; D unresolved. The CDR3 contains 14 residues. V lost 1 base, J lost 7 bases, and 12 bases lay in between. Germline V gives CDR1 SEHNR, CDR2 FQNEAQ (reference sequence). The CDR3 region is CASSLDPAEYTQYF. The DNA of the CDR3 is TGTGCCAGCAGCTTAGACCCGGCGGAATATACGCAGTATTTT.

The table lists this clone with a few counts. CDR3 nucleotide sequence: TGTGCCAGCAGCTTAACTAGCGAGACCCAGTACTTC. This gives the protein CASSLTSETQYF. The chain couples TRBV5-4 to TRBJ2-5; D may be TRBD2 (6 bases). From germline, CDR1 is SGHNT and CDR2 YYREEE (reference sequence). CDR3 length: 12 residues. V lost 2 bases to trimming and J lost 5 bases, with 7 bases between them.

The V call is TRBV27, the J call TRBJ1-1; D not resolved. In germline, CDR1 is MNHEY, CDR2 SMNVEV (reference sequence). Trimming removed 6 bases at V and 0 bases at J, with 11 bases between. This CDR3 has 14 residues. The CDR3 is CASRLVQMNTEAFF. The CDR3 nucleotides are TGTGCCAGCAGGCTAGTACAGATGAACACTGAAGCTTTCTTT.

This clone has a single count. The CDR3, as DNA: TGTGCCAGCAGTGCCTTCATTGGACTGCCTCCCACAGATACGCAGTATTTT. Translating gives CASSAFIGLPPTDTQYF. The V and J genes are TRBV28 and TRBJ2-3; tentative D call: TRBD2 (5 bases). V was pared by 5 bases and J by 2 bases, with 20 bases between. The CDR3 contains 17 residues. CDR1 and CDR2 from the germline V gene are MDHEN and SYDVKM.

The chain carries TRBV16 and TRBJ1-5; 7 nucleotides agree with TRBD1. The trim removed 0 bases at V and 3 bases at J, leaving 5 bases unmatched. The CDR3 covers 16 residues. Germline V gives CDR1 KGHSY, CDR2 FQNENV. The CDR3 protein is CASSQSARGANQPQHF. CDR3 nucleotides: TGTGCCAGCAGCCAATCCGCCAGGGGGGCCAATCAGCCCCAGCATTTT.

The rearrangement uses TRBV5-6 and TRBJ1-1, with unresolved D. V lost 1 base and J lost 5, with 6 bases in between. Germline lookup yields CDR1 SGHDT and CDR2 YYEEEE. The CDR3 loop spans 12 amino acids. The CDR3 DNA sequence: TGTGCCAGCAGCTTGTCGGGGACTGAAGCTTTCTTT. Translation gives CASSLSGTEAFF.

The DNA of the CDR3 is TGTGCCAGCGGGGAAGGGAGCTATGGCTACACCTTC. Its protein is CASGEGSYGYTF. The chain joins TRBV6-5 to TRBJ1-2; no clear D. Germline CDR1 and CDR2: MNHEY and SVGAGI. The CDR3 covers 12 residues. V lost 8 bases and J 4 bases, leaving 11 bases between the germline ends.

The chain combines TRBV4-2 with TRBJ2-1, with 13 bases identical to TRBD2. The V gene's germline CDR1 is LGHNA and CDR2 YNFKEQ. V was clipped by 0 bases and J by 9 bases; unmatched bases: 5. The CDR3 is 16 residues long. CDR3 loop: CASSQEVLAGGGEQFF. The CDR3 DNA follows: TGTGCCAGCAGCCAAGAAGTACTAGCGGGAGGGGGTGAGCAGTTCTTC.

The chain has TRBV6-1 and TRBJ2-7; either TRBD1 or TRBD2 may supply D (6 bases each). CDR1 MNHNS and CDR2 SASEGT come from the germline V gene. The CDR3 is 13 residues long. The V end was cut by 3 bases, the J end by 4 bases, with 10 bases between. The CDR3 DNA reads as TGTGCCAGCAGTGACCGGGGGCTGTACGAGCAGTACTTC. Translating it yields CASSDRGLYEQYF.

Notes on this clone: A far larger clone is only one base removed, so a read error is likely. Other DNA sequences of this sample code for an identical CDR3. The rearrangement joins TRBV4-2 to TRBJ1-1, with a tentative D call TRBD1 (6 bases). The ends were cut back, 5 bases at V and 5 bases at J, with 9 bases in the middle. Germline values: CDR1 LGHNA, CDR2 YNFKEQ. The CDR3 contains 12 residues. The CDR3 here is CASSLRGTEAFF. Written as DNA, the CDR3 is TGTGCCAGCAGCTTGAGGGGGACTGAAGCTTTCTTT.

This clone was detected only once. The rearrangement uses TRBV6-5 and TRBJ1-1; tentative D call: TRBD1 (6 bases). This CDR3 has 13 amino acids. The germline V gene has CDR1 MNHEY and CDR2 SVGAGI. The V gene lost 6 bases and the J gene lost 4 bases, with 12 bases spanning the gap. CDR3 nucleotides: TGTGCCAGCAGCCCAGGGGTCTTCACTGAAGCTTTCTTT. This codes for CASSPGVFTEAFF.

CDR3 loop: CAVNAAGSEQYF. CDR3 coding DNA: TGTGCCGTTAACGCAGCGGGAAGCGAGCAGTACTTC. The J gene is TRBJ2-7, the V gene TRBV10-3; 7 bases match TRBD2. J was trimmed by 6 bases and V by 11 bases; bases with no gene match: 10. CDR1 is ENHRY and CDR2 is SYGVKD in the germline V gene. There are 12 residues in the CDR3.

V gene TRBV19 combines with J gene TRBJ2-7, with a tentative D call TRBD1 (5 bases). Trimming left V 7 bases short and J 2 bases short, with 9 bases between. This CDR3 is 12 amino acids long. CDR1 and CDR2 from the germline V gene are LNHDA and SQIVND (reference sequence). CDR3 in DNA: TGTGCCAGTACCGCGGACACCTACGAGCAGTACTTC. It is translated as CASTADTYEQYF.

This sequence joins TRBV28 and TRBJ1-1; D not certain. Germline V gives CDR1 MDHEN, CDR2 SYDVKM. The V end was cut by 2 bases, the J end by 1 base, with 5 bases between. The CDR3 has 13 amino acids. The CDR3 nucleotides are TGTGCCAGCAGTTTAAGGACGAACACTGAAGCTTTCTTT. Protein product: CASSLRTNTEAFF.

This clone came up once. CDR3 sequence: CASSFEGTSGRYEQYF. The CDR3 DNA sequence: TGTGCCAGCAGCTTCGAAGGGACTAGCGGGAGGTACGAGCAGTACTTC. V is TRBV13 and J is TRBJ2-7; 15 positions agree with TRBD2. The CDR3 is 16 amino acids. V shed 3 bases and J 4 bases; nucleotides not matched to a gene: 4. Germline V CDR1 and CDR2: PRHDT, FYEKMQ (reference sequence).

The chain uses TRBV11-3 and TRBJ2-1, with D possibly TRBD1 on 6 matching bases. Germline CDR1 is SGHNT and CDR2 is YENEEA. The CDR3 is 14 amino acids. V was pared by 5 bases and J by 3 bases, with 11 bases between. The CDR3 bases are TGTGCCAGCAGCCTCCGGACAGACTACAATGAGCAGTTCTTC. This gives the protein CASSLRTDYNEQFF.

J is TRBJ2-1 and V is TRBV4-1; tentatively, D is TRBD1 or TRBD2 (5 bases each). Germline V gives CDR1 MGHRA, CDR2 YSYEKL. V was pared by 5 bases and J by 0 bases, with 14 bases between. The CDR3 sequence is 16 residues long. CDR3 region: CASSKGTGPSYNEQFF. For the CDR3, the DNA is TGCGCCAGCAGCAAAGGGACGGGCCCCTCCTACAATGAGCAGTTCTTC.

The gene calls are TRBV6-1 and TRBJ2-7; D not certain. The CDR3 is 13 amino acids. V lost 2 bases and J lost 2, with 7 bases in between. The germline V gene encodes CDR1 MNHNS and CDR2 SASEGT. CDR3: CASSESTPYEQYF. CDR3 sequence (DNA): TGTGCCAGCAGTGAATCGACCCCCTACGAGCAGTACTTC.

This CDR3 reads CASSLNSAGGNEQFF. Written as DNA, the CDR3 is TGTGCCAGCAGCTTAAATTCGGCAGGGGGCAATGAGCAGTTCTTC. This chain joins TRBV11-2 and TRBJ2-1; TRBD1 agrees at 7 bases. V lost 2 bases to trimming and J lost 6 bases; unmatched junction nucleotides: 7. Germline V lookup: CDR1 SGHAT, CDR2 FQNNGV. The CDR3 extends over 15 amino acids. The whole variable domain, filled in from reference TRBV11-2 and TRBJ2-1, reads EAGVAQSPRYKIIEKRQSVAFWCNPISGHATLYWYQQILGQGPKLLIQFQNNGVVDDSQLPKDRFSAERLKGVDSTLKIQPAKLEDSAVYLCASSLNSAGGNEQFFGPGTRLTVL.

V and J are TRBV7-6 and TRBJ2-7; TRBD2 agrees at 7 bases. V shed 5 bases, J shed 3 bases, and the junction held 10 bases outside the gene matches. CDR1 and CDR2 (germline): SGHVS, FNYEAQ. The CDR3 is 15 residues long. CDR3 DNA sequence: TGTGCCAGCAGCCGGAGCGGGAATGAGGACTACGAGCAGTACTTC. The encoded protein is CASSRSGNEDYEQYF.

The V and J genes are TRBV30 and TRBJ2-5; D is possibly TRBD2 (6 bases). In germline, CDR1 is GTSNPN, CDR2 SVGIG (reference sequence). Deletions cut 2 bases from V and 0 bases from J, with 7 bases between. This CDR3 region has 13 residues. Here the CDR3 reads CAWSTGDQETQYF. The CDR3 DNA is TGTGCCTGGAGTACGGGGGACCAAGAGACCCAGTACTTC.

The V and J genes are TRBV9 and TRBJ1-3; a weak D match, TRBD1 (5 bases). Between the trimmed V and J ends, which lost 7 bases and 0 bases, there was a span of 11 bases. The CDR3 is 14 residues long. Per the germline V gene, CDR1 is SGDLS and CDR2 is YYNGEE. CDR3 bases: TGTGCCAGCTCGGGCAGGGACTCTGGAAACACCATATATTTT. It specifies CASSGRDSGNTIYF. Full variable domain (outside the CDR3, taken from reference TRBV9 and TRBJ1-3): DSGVTQTPKHLITATGQRVTLRCSPRSGDLSVYWYQQSLDQGLQFLIQYYNGEERAKGNILERFSAQQFPDLHSELNLSSLELGDSALYFCASSGRDSGNTIYFGEGSWLTVV.

The rearrangement uses TRBV27 and TRBJ2-1; a weak D match, TRBD2 (5 bases). V was clipped by 6 bases and J by 8 bases, with 14 bases between them. The CDR3 contains 13 residues. The germline CDR1 and CDR2 sequences are MNHEY and SMNVEV (reference sequence). The CDR3, as DNA: TGTGCCAGCAGCCCTACTAGTAGGCATGAGCAGTTCTTC. Translation gives CASSPTSRHEQFF.

The gene calls are TRBV10-3 and TRBJ1-2, with no clear D. The CDR3 runs to 15 residues. The ends were cut back, 0 bases at V and 5 bases at J, with 13 bases in the middle. Germline V gene lookup returns CDR1 ENHRY and CDR2 SYGVKD. CDR3: CAISESKRMNYGYTF. CDR3 in DNA: TGTGCCATCAGTGAGTCGAAACGCATGAATTATGGCTACACCTTC.